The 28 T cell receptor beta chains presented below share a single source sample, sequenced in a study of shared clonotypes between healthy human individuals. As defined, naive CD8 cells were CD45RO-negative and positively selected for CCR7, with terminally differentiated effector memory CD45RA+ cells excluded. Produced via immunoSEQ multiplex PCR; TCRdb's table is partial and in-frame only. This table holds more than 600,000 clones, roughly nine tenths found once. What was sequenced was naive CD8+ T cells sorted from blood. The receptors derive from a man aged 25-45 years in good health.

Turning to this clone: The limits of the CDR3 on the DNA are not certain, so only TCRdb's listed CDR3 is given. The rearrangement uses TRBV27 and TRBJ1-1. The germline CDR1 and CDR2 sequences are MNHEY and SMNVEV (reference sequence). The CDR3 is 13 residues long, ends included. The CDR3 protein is CASSTSLNTEAFF.

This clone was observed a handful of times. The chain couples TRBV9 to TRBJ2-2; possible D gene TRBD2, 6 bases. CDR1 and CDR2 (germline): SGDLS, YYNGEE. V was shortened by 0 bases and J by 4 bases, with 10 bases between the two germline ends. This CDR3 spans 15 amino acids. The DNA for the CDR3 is TGTGCCAGCAGCGTAGACGGGAGTGTCACCGGGGAGCTGTTTTTT. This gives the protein CASSVDGSVTGELFF.

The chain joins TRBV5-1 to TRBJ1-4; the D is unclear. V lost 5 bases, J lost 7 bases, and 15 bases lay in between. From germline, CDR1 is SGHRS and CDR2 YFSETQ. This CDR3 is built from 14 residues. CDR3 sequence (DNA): TGCGCCAGCAGTTTTGAGGCGGGCATTGAAAAACTGTTTTTT. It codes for CASSFEAGIEKLFF. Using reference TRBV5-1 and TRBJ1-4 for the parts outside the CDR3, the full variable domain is KAGVTQTPRYLIKTRGQQVTLSCSPISGHRSVSWYQQTPGQGLQFLFEYFSETQRNKGNFPGRFSGRQFSNSRSEMNVSTLELGDSALYLCASSFEAGIEKLFFGSGTQLSVL.

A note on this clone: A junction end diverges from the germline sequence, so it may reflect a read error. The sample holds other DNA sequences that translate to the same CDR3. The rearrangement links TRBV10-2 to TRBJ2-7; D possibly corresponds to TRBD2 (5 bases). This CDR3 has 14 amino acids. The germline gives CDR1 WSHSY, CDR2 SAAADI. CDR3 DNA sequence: TGCGCCAGCAGTAACCCCGGGATCGCCTACGAGCAATACTTC. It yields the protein CASSNPGIAYEQYF.

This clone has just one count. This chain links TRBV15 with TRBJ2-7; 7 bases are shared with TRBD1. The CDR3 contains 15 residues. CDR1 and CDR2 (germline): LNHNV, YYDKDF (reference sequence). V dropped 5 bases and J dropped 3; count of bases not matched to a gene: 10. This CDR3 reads CATSGTGTVNYEQYF. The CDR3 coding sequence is TGTGCCACCAGCGGGACCGGGACAGTAAACTACGAGCAGTACTTC. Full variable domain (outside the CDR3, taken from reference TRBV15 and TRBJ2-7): DAMVIQNPRYQVTQFGKPVTLSCSQTLNHNVMYWYQQKSSQAPKLLFHYYDKDFNNEADTPDNFQSRRPNTSFCFLDIRSPGLGDTAMYLCATSGTGTVNYEQYFGPGTRLTVT.

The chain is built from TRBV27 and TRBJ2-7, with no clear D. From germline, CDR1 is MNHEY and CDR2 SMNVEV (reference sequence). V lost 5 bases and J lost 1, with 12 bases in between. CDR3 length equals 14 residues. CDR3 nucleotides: TGTGCCAGCAGTCCCATTCAGAGTTCCTACGAGCAGTACTTC. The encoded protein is CASSPIQSSYEQYF.

The CDR3 DNA reads as TGTGCCAGCAGCTTGGACACCACCTACGAGCAGTACTTC. This codes for CASSLDTTYEQYF. V gene TRBV11-2 combines with J gene TRBJ2-7, with a possible D match to TRBD1 (5 bases). Trimming removed 3 bases at V and 2 bases at J, with 8 bases between. Germline CDR1 and CDR2: SGHAT and FQNNGV. The CDR3 consists of 13 residues.

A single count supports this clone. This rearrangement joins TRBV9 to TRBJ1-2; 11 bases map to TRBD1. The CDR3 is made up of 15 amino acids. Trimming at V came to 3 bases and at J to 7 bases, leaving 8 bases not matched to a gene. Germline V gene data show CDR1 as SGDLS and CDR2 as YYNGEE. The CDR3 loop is CASSAPDRGLFGYTF. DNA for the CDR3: TGTGCCAGCAGCGCCCCGGACAGGGGGCTTTTTGGCTACACCTTC.

CDR3 DNA sequence: TGCGCCAGCAGCCAAGATTCTGGGGGGTCCTACAATGAGCAGTTCTTC. Its protein product is CASSQDSGGSYNEQFF. V and J are TRBV4-3 and TRBJ2-1, with D perhaps TRBD2 (6 bases). CDR1 is LGHNA and CDR2 is YSLEER in the germline V gene. The ends were cut back, 0 bases at V and 1 base at J, with 10 bases in the middle. This CDR3 contains 16 residues.

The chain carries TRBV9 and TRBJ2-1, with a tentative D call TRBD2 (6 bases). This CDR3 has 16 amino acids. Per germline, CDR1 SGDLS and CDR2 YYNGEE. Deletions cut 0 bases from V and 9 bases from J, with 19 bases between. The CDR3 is CASSVDAGTASGEQFF. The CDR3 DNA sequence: TGTGCCAGCAGCGTAGATGCCGGGACTGCGAGCGGTGAGCAGTTCTTC.

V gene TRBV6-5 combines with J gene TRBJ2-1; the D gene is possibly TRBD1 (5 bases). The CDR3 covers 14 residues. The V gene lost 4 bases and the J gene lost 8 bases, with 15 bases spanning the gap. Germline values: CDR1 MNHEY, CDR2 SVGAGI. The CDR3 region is CASSLGPETYEQFF. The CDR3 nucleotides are TGTGCCAGCAGTTTGGGGCCCGAAACGTATGAGCAGTTCTTC.

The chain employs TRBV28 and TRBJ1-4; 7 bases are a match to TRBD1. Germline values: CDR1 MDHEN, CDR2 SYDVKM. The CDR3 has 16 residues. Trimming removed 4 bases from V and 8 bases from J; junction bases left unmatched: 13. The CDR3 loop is CASSSPLTGREEKLFF. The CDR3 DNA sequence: TGTGCCAGCAGTTCCCCCCTGACAGGGCGGGAAGAAAAACTGTTTTTT.

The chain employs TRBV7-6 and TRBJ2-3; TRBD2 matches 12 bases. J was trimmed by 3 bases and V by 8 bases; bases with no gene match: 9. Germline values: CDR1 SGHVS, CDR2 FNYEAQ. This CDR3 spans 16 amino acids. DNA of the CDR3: TGTGCCAGCGCTAGCGGGAGGGCCTCAATGACAGATACGCAGTATTTT. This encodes CASASGRASMTDTQYF.

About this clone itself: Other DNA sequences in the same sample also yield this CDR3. As DNA, the CDR3 is TGTGCCTGGAGTGCCGGAGGGGGATACGAGCAGTACTTC. Translation gives CAWSAGGGYEQYF. The J gene is TRBJ2-7, the V gene TRBV30, with D perhaps TRBD1 or TRBD2 (6 bases each). The V end lost 1 base, the J end lost 4 bases, and 11 bases lay between the germline ends. The CDR3 extends over 13 amino acids. Germline lookup yields CDR1 GTSNPN and CDR2 SVGIG (reference sequence).

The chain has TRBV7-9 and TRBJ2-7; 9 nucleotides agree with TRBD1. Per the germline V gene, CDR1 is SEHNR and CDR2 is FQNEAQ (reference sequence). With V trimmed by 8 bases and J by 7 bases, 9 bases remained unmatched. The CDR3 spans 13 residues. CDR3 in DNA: TGTGCCAGCGCCTACACAGGGGGCCAAGAGCAGTACTTC. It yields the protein CASAYTGGQEQYF.

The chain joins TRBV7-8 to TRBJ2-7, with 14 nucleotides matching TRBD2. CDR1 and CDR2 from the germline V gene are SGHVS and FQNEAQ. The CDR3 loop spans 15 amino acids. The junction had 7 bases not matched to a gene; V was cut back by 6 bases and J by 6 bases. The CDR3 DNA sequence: TGTGCCAGCAGTCCCGGGACTAGCGGGAGTCGCGAGCAGTACTTC. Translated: CASSPGTSGSREQYF.

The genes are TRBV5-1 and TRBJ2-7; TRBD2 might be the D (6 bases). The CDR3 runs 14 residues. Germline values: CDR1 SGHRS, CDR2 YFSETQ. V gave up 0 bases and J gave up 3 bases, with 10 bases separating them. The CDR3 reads CASSLGPGDYEQYF. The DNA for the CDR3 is TGCGCCAGCAGCTTGGGCCCGGGGGACTACGAGCAGTACTTC. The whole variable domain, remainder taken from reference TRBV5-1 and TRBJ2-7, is KAGVTQTPRYLIKTRGQQVTLSCSPISGHRSVSWYQQTPGQGLQFLFEYFSETQRNKGNFPGRFSGRQFSNSRSEMNVSTLELGDSALYLCASSLGPGDYEQYFGPGTRLTVT.

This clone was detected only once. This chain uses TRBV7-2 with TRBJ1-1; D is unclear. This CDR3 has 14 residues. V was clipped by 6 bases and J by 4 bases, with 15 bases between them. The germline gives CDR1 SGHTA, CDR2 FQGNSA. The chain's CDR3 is CASRPTEDGTEAFF. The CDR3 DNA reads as TGTGCCAGCAGGCCCACAGAAGATGGCACTGAAGCTTTCTTT.

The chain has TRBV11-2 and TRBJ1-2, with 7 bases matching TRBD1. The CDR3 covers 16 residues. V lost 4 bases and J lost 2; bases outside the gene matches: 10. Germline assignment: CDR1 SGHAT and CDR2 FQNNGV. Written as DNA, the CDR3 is TGTGCCAGCAGCTCCAACAGGGGATCCGCAAACTATGGCTACACCTTC. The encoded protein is CASSSNRGSANYGYTF.

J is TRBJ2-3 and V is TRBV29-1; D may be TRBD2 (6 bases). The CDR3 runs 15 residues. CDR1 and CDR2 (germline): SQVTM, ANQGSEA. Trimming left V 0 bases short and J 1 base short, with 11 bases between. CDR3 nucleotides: TGCAGCGTTGAAGATCGGGGCGGGGGCACAGATACGCAGTATTTT. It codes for CSVEDRGGGTDTQYF.

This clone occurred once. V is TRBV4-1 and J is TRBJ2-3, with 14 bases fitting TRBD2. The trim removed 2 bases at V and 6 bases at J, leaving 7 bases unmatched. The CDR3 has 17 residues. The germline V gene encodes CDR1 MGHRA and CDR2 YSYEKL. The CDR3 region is CASSQLGLAGGGDTQYF. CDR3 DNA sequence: TGCGCCAGCAGCCAATTAGGACTAGCGGGAGGAGGGGATACGCAGTATTTT.

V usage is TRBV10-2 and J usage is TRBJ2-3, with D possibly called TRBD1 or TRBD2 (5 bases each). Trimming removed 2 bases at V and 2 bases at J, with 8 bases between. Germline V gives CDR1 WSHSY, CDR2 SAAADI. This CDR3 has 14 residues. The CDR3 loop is CASSERGPTDTQYF. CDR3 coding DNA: TGCGCCAGCAGTGAGCGGGGCCCCACAGATACGCAGTATTTT.

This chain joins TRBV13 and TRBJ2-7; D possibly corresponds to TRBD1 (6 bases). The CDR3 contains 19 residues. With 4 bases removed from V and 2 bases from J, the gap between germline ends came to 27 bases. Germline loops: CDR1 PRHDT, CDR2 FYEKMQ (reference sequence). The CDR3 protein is CASSSQGSGGSTLTYEQYF. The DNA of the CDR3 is TGTGCCAGCAGCTCACAGGGATCGGGCGGAAGCACCCTTACCTACGAGCAGTACTTC. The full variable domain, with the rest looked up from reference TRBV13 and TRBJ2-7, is AAGVIQSPRHLIKEKRETATLKCYPIPRHDTVYWYQQGPGQDPQFLISFYEKMQSDKGSIPDRFSAQQFSDYHSELNMSSLELGDSALYFCASSSQGSGGSTLTYEQYFGPGTRLTVT.

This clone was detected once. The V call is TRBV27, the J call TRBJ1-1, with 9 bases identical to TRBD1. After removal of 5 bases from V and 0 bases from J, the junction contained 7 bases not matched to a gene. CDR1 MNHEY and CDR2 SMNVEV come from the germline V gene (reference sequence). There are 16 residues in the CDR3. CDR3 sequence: CASSRTGGFVNTEAFF. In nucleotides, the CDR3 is TGTGCCAGCAGTCGAACAGGGGGCTTCGTGAACACTGAAGCTTTCTTT.

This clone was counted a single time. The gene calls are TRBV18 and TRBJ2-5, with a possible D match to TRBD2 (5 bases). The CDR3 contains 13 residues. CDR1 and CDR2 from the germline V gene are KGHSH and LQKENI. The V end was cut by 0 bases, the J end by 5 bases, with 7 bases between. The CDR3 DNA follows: TGTGCCAGCTCACCACCAGGGAGTGAGACCCAGTACTTC. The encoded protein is CASSPPGSETQYF.

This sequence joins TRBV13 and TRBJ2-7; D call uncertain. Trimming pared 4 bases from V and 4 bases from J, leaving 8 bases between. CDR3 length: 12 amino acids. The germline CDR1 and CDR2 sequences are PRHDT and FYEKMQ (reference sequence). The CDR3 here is CASSSQGYEQYF. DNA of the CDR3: TGTGCCAGCAGCTCTCAAGGGTACGAGCAGTACTTC. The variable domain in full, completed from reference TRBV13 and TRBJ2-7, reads AAGVIQSPRHLIKEKRETATLKCYPIPRHDTVYWYQQGPGQDPQFLISFYEKMQSDKGSIPDRFSAQQFSDYHSELNMSSLELGDSALYFCASSSQGYEQYFGPGTRLTVT.

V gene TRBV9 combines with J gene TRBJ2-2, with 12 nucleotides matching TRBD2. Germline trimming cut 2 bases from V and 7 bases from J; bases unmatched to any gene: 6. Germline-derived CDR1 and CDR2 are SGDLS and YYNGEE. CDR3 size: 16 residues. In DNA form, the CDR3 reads TGTGCCAGCAGCGTGGTGGCTAGCGGGAGGGACGGGGAGCTGTTTTTT. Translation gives CASSVVASGRDGELFF.

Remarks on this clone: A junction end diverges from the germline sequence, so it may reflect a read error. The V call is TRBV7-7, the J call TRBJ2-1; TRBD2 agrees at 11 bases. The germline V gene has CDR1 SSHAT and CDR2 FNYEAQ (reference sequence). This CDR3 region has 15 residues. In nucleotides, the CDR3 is TGTGCTAGCAGCGCGGGACTAGCGGACTACAATGAGCAGTTCTTC. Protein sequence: CASSAGLADYNEQFF.